Following are 22 T cell receptor beta chains from one sample sequenced in a study of CD8+CD57+ T cells in acquired aplastic anemia. Genomic DNA was employed as the template in profiling TCR beta VDJ and CDR3. TCRdb reprocessed the reads with MiXCR, giving one entry per CDR3 protein. Of about 170,000 distinct CDR3 sequences listed, roughly 48% are singletons. Individuals selected for sequencing had exhibited CD8+CD57+ cell expansion on flow cytometry. The sample was sorted CD4+, CD8+, or CD8+CD57+ T cells (not recorded which) from PBMCs. These receptors all stem from a human donor with aplastic anemia.

Ten or more counts support this clonotype. The chain joins TRBV5-6 to TRBJ2-7; D is perhaps TRBD1 (5 bases). The V and J ends lost 2 bases and 6 bases respectively, with 15 bases between them. The CDR3 runs 14 residues. Germline V gives CDR1 SGHDT, CDR2 YYEEEE. The CDR3 coding sequence is TGTGCCAGCAGCTTCCCAGGGTATCCGGGCGAGCAGTACTTC. It codes for CASSFPGYPGEQYF.

The CDR3 spells CASRGGTSEAFF. In nucleotides, the CDR3 is TGTGCCAGCAGGGGAGGGACGTCTGAAGCTTTCTTT. This sequence joins TRBV2 and TRBJ1-1, with a tentative D call TRBD1 (5 bases). V was clipped by 6 bases and J by 6 bases, with 11 bases between them. The germline V gene has CDR1 SNHLY and CDR2 FYNNEI. The CDR3 is 12 amino acids.

V usage is TRBV24-1 and J usage is TRBJ2-7, with 8 bases identical to TRBD2. Germline V gives CDR1 KGHDR, CDR2 SFDVKD. The CDR3 runs to 14 residues. V gave up 12 bases and J gave up 2 bases; unmatched junction bases: 11. The CDR3 sequence: CARAGGWEPYEQYF. CDR3 coding DNA: TGTGCCCGGGCGGGGGGATGGGAACCCTACGAGCAGTACTTC.

At least ten counts were recorded for this clonotype. The chain uses TRBV6-4 and TRBJ2-1; the D gene is possibly TRBD2 (5 bases). The germline V gene has CDR1 MRHNA and CDR2 SNTAGT. Trimming removed 3 bases from V and 1 base from J, with 13 bases in between. This CDR3 has 16 amino acids. The CDR3 here is CASSDDYVYSYNEQFF. DNA for the CDR3: TGTGCCAGCAGTGATGACTATGTTTATTCCTACAATGAGCAGTTCTTC.

To note about this clonotype: It may be a read error: a sequence one base away is much more abundant. Likely a read error: the CDR3 ends without its conserved phenylalanine or tryptophan. The V and J genes are TRBV2 and TRBJ2-7; D could derive from TRBD1 or TRBD2 (5 bases each). V shed 1 base and J shed 4 bases, with 14 bases lying between them. CDR1 is SNHLY and CDR2 is FYNNEI in the germline V gene. This CDR3 region has 15 residues. The CDR3 coding sequence is TGTGCCAGCAGTGAAGGGCAGGTGGGACGTTACGAGCAGTACCTC. Translated: CASSEGQVGRYEQYL.

This clonotype was counted at least ten times. The genes are TRBV7-9 and TRBJ1-2; TRBD1 agrees at 7 bases. This CDR3 spans 15 amino acids. Germline CDR1 SEHNR, CDR2 FQNEAQ (reference sequence). After removal of 0 bases from V and 8 bases from J, the junction contained 9 bases not matched to a gene. CDR3 sequence: CASSLASGTAPGYTF. The DNA of the CDR3 is TGTGCCAGCAGCTTAGCCTCCGGGACAGCCCCCGGCTACACCTTC.

This clonotype showed up many times. The chain links TRBV20-1 to TRBJ2-1; TRBD2 matches at 9 bases. Trimming at V came to 1 base and at J to 7 bases, leaving 11 bases not matched to a gene. Germline V gene sequence: CDR1 DFQATT, CDR2 SNEGSKA (reference sequence). The CDR3 has 16 residues. CDR3 region: CSARALRAGGVNEQFF. DNA for the CDR3: TGCAGTGCTAGAGCCCTTCGAGCGGGGGGCGTTAATGAGCAGTTCTTC.

A note on this clonotype: No conserved phenylalanine or tryptophan ends this CDR3, so it is likely a read error. The limits of the CDR3 on the DNA are not certain, so only TCRdb's listed CDR3 is given. This rearrangement joins TRBV19 to TRBJ1-1. The CDR3 numbers 11 amino acids, ends counted. Germline V CDR1 and CDR2: LNHDA, SQIVND (reference sequence). The CDR3 protein is CASSDTETAFY.

In DNA, the CDR3 is TGCAGCGCCTCAAACATGGGACAGGGCTCCTACGAGCAGTACTTC. Translation gives CSASNMGQGSYEQYF. The chain has TRBV20-1 and TRBJ2-7; 9 bases fit TRBD1. The CDR3 extends over 15 amino acids. Germline V gene sequence: CDR1 DFQATT, CDR2 SNEGSKA (reference sequence).

This clonotype was seen many times. This chain connects TRBV20-1 to TRBJ2-5; TRBD1 is a possible D gene (6 bases). V was trimmed by 2 bases and J by 1 base, leaving 11 bases between them. From germline, CDR1 is DFQATT and CDR2 SNEGSKA (reference sequence). The CDR3 totals 14 residues. The CDR3 sequence: CSARLRDTQETQYF. The CDR3 coding sequence is TGCAGTGCTAGACTCCGGGACACCCAAGAGACCCAGTACTTC.

This clonotype appeared a few times. The junction shows a germline mismatch at one end, possibly a read error. This chain uses TRBV4-3 with TRBJ1-1; TRBD1 matches at 7 bases. CDR1 and CDR2 from the germline V gene are LGHNA and YSLEER. This CDR3 spans 17 amino acids. CDR3 sequence reads: CASSQAPPGQHRAGAFF. In DNA, the CDR3 is TGTGCCAGCAGCCAAGCCCCCCCGGGACAGCACAGGGCGGGAGCTTTCTTT.

The count of this clonotype is one. The chain recombines TRBV25-1 with TRBJ1-1, with 9 positions matching TRBD1. The germline V gene has CDR1 MGHDK and CDR2 SYGVNS. The CDR3 totals 16 residues. Trimming at V came to 8 bases and at J to 1 base, leaving 11 bases not matched to a gene. For the CDR3, the DNA is TGTGCCAGCTCACTTACAGGGGGCGGAGGGAACACTGAAGCTTTCTTT. Translating gives CASSLTGGGGNTEAFF.

V gene TRBV24-1 combines with J gene TRBJ1-1; tentatively, D is TRBD1 (5 bases). The V and J ends lost 4 bases and 6 bases respectively, with 8 bases between them. Germline values: CDR1 KGHDR, CDR2 SFDVKD. This CDR3 has 12 residues. The CDR3 DNA is TGTGCCACCAGTGAGCCAGGGTCTGAAGCTTTCTTT. Translated: CATSEPGSEAFF.

This clonotype was counted ten times or more. The gene calls are TRBV11-2 and TRBJ2-7, with 7 nucleotides matching TRBD2. The CDR3 has 16 amino acids. CDR1 is SGHAT, CDR2 FQNNGV, per germline. Trimming cost V 5 bases and J 6 bases; bases outside gene matches: 16. This CDR3 reads CASSHISGQPGGEQYF. The CDR3 coding sequence is TGTGCCAGCAGCCACATATCAGGGCAGCCGGGGGGCGAGCAGTACTTC.

V is TRBV20-1 and J is TRBJ2-1; the match to TRBD2 covers 13 bases. The V segment lost 5 bases and the J segment 10 bases; nucleotides outside the gene matches: 8. The CDR3 runs to 14 residues. Germline CDR1 DFQATT, CDR2 SNEGSKA (reference sequence). The CDR3 coding sequence is TGCAGTGCTCACCGGACTAGCGGGGGTTGGGAGCAGTTCTTC. This codes for CSAHRTSGGWEQFF.

This clonotype was detected ten times or more. This rearrangement joins TRBV6-1 to TRBJ2-5, with 9 bases identical to TRBD1. After removal of 7 bases from V and 4 bases from J, the junction contained 10 bases not matched to a gene. The germline V gene encodes CDR1 MNHNS and CDR2 SASEGT. There are 15 residues in the CDR3. In DNA form, the CDR3 reads TGTGCCAGCACGGTCACAGGGGGCCGTATAGAGACCCAGTACTTC. Protein sequence: CASTVTGGRIETQYF.

This clonotype was detected only a few times. The rearrangement uses TRBV15 and TRBJ1-2, with TRBD1 as a possible D gene (5 bases). The CDR3 sequence is 15 residues long. From germline, CDR1 is LNHNV and CDR2 YYDKDF (reference sequence). V dropped 5 bases and J dropped 2 bases, with 15 bases sitting between them. The CDR3 DNA follows: TGTGCCACCAGCCTTGAGGCAGGGAACAACTATGGCTACACCTTC. Encoded protein: CATSLEAGNNYGYTF.

This clonotype has just one count. V and J are TRBV3-1 and TRBJ2-1, with D possibly being TRBD1 or TRBD2 (5 bases each). V was clipped by 2 bases and J by 6 bases, with 17 bases between them. From germline, CDR1 is LGHDT and CDR2 YNNKEL (reference sequence). This CDR3 contains 16 residues. CDR3 sequence: CASSQRAGASVNEQFF. The CDR3 DNA sequence: TGTGCCAGCAGCCAAAGGGCCGGGGCTTCAGTCAATGAGCAGTTCTTC.

V usage is TRBV2 and J usage is TRBJ2-7; D unclear. Germline-derived CDR1 and CDR2 are SNHLY and FYNNEI. V dropped 7 bases and J dropped 5 bases, with 12 bases sitting between them. The CDR3 consists of 12 residues. CDR3 amino acids: CASTSDEHEQYF. CDR3 sequence (DNA): TGTGCCAGCACCTCGGACGAACACGAGCAGTACTTC.

Only one count was recorded for this clonotype. This chain links TRBV20-1 with TRBJ1-1; D not resolved. The CDR3 sequence is 10 residues long. The V and J ends lost 5 bases and 8 bases respectively, with 9 bases between them. CDR1 and CDR2 (germline): DFQATT, SNEGSKA (reference sequence). CDR3 amino acids: CSASPTEAFF. The DNA for the CDR3 is TGCAGTGCTTCACCCACGGAAGCTTTCTTT.

This clonotype was recorded at least ten times. The chain links TRBV25-1 to TRBJ1-2, with a weak D call TRBD1 (5 bases). The V and J ends lost 3 bases and 2 bases respectively, with 16 bases between them. Germline-derived CDR1 and CDR2 are MGHDK and SYGVNS. CDR3 length: 16 amino acids. CDR3 residues: CASSDQPIQGNYGYTF. CDR3 DNA: TGTGCCAGCAGTGATCAACCCATCCAGGGAAACTATGGCTACACCTTC.

The genes are TRBV20-1 and TRBJ2-3, with TRBD1 as a possible D gene (6 bases). V lost 3 bases to trimming and J lost 5 bases, with 9 bases between them. From germline, CDR1 is DFQATT and CDR2 SNEGSKA (reference sequence). The CDR3 runs 12 residues. CDR3 protein: CSASGDIDTQYF. DNA of the CDR3: TGCAGTGCTAGCGGGGACATAGATACGCAGTATTTT.